The source of this T cell receptor (beta chain) is a study of OX40 agonist ivuxolimab in advanced cancers. Overall study results and limits: Low normalized T-cell clonal expansion was also seen in some nonresponders.

The repertoire was sequenced with immunoSEQ multiplex PCR; TCRdb's copy has only in-frame clones and lacks some. The sample records some 95,000 clones, 92% being singletons. Collection of blood occurred at baseline, at cycle 4 day 1, and at cycle 7 day 1. Concerning this clone: The antigen remains unidentified.

J gave up 0 bases and V 6 bases, and 5 bases lay outside the gene matches. The CDR3 totals 14 residues. Germline assignment: CDR1 MNHEY and CDR2 SVGAGI. The rearrangement joins TRBV6-5 to TRBJ2-7; the match to TRBD1 covers 7 bases. The sequence derives from an adult with an advanced solid tumor such as melanoma, head and neck, liver or kidney cancer. Material: CD4+ or CD8+ T cells sorted from blood, obtained in a trial of the OX40 agonist ivuxolimab. CDR3 nucleotides: TGTGCCAGCAGGCCGGGACAGAGCTCCTACGAGCAGTACTTC. This sequence encodes CASRPGQSSYEQYF.